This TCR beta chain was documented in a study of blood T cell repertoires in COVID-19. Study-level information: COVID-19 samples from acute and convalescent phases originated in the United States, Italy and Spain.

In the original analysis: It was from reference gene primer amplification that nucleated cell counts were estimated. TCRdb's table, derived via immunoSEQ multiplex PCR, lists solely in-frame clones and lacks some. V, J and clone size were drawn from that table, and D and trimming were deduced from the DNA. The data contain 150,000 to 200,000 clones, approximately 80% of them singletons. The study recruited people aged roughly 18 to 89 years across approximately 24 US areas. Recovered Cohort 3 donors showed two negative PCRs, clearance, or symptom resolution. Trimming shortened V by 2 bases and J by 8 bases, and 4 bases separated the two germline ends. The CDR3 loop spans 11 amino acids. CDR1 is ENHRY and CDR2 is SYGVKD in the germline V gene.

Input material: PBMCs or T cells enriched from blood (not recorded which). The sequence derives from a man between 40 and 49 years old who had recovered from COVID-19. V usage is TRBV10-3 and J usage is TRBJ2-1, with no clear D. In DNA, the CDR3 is TGTGCCATCAGTGAGGAGGATGAGCAGTTCTTC. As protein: CAISEEDEQFF.